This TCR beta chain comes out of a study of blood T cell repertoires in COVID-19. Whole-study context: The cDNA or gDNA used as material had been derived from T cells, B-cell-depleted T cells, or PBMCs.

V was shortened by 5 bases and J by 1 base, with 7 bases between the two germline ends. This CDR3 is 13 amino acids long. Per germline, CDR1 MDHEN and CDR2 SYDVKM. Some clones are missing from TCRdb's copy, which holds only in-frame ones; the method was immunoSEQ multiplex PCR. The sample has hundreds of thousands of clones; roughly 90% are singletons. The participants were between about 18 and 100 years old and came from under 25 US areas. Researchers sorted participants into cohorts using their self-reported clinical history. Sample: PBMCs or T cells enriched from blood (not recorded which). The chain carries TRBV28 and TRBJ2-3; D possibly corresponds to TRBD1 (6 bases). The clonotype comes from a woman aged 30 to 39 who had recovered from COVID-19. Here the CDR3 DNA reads TGTGCCAGCAGTGCAGGGGGCACAGATACGCAGTATTTT. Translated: CASSAGGTDTQYF.